The rows below give T cell receptor beta chains drawn from one sample of a study of CD8 T cells in Susac syndrome. TCRdb reprocessed the immunoSEQ multiplex PCR reads with MiXCR, giving one entry per CDR3 protein. The sample has some 120,000 distinct CDR3 sequences; about 90% are singletons. Material for sequencing was CD8+ T cells from PBMCs. The source of these receptors is a human donor with multiple sclerosis. Each CDR3 is given with its conserved first and last residue. Fields, in order: J gene, V gene, D gene, clone size, CDR3 DNA, CDR3 protein. D genes are given only for firm matches. Expanded clones are given a class, and other clones once, few, many or no size at all.

>TRBJ2-2|TRBV30|NA|NA
TGTGCCTGGAGTGTTAGCGTGTCTGGTGAAGCCCCTAACACCGGGGAGCTGTTTTTT
CAWSVSVSGEAPNTGELFF
>TRBJ2-7|TRBV29-1|NA|NA
TGCAGCGTTGTGGTGGCAGGGCGCGAGCAGTACTTC
CSVVVAGREQYF
>TRBJ1-4|TRBV7-8|NA|once
TGTGCCAGCAGCTTACACCTAGATGTACGCCTGTTTTTT
CASSLHLDVRLFF
>TRBJ2-6|TRBV7-9|NA|NA
TGTGCCAGCAGCTTCTTTACAGCTGGGGCCAACGTCCTGACTTTC
CASSFFTAGANVLTF
>TRBJ1-3|TRBV2|NA|NA
TGTGCCAGCAGTGGCGACCGAGCGGACGGAAACACCATATATTTT
CASSGDRADGNTIYF
>TRBJ1-1|TRBV5-6|NA|NA
TGTGCCAGCAGCTTGGGTGACACGACCACTGAAGCTTTCTTT
CASSLGDTTTEAFF
>TRBJ1-2|TRBV19|NA|NA
TGTGCCAGTAGGAACGTACTACTCTATGGCTACACCTTC
CASRNVLLYGYTF
>TRBJ2-1|TRBV27|NA|NA
TGTGCCAGCAGTTTAGCTGTGAGTGGAAATGAGCAGTTCTTC
CASSLAVSGNEQFF
>TRBJ2-7|TRBV4-3|NA|NA
TGCGCCAGCAGCGTTTCCCGGGACCGCTCCTACGAGCAGTACTTC
CASSVSRDRSYEQYF
>TRBJ1-5|TRBV7-6|NA|NA
TGTGCCAGCAGCCTCGAGGTCGGCAGCAATCAGCCCCAGCATTTT
CASSLEVGSNQPQHF
>TRBJ1-5|TRBV6-5|NA|NA
TGTGCCAGCAGTTACACCACAGGGAGTGGTCAGCCCCAGCATTTT
CASSYTTGSGQPQHF